What follows are 6 T cell receptor beta chains derived from one specimen sequenced in a study of OX40 agonist ivuxolimab in advanced cancers. Sequencing used immunoSEQ multiplex PCR; TCRdb keeps in-frame clones, though not all of them. The sample contains some 70,000 clones, around 81% of which appear only once. The sequencing used CD4+ or CD8+ T cells sorted from blood, collected in a trial of the OX40 agonist ivuxolimab. The receptors here all came from an adult with an advanced solid tumor such as melanoma, head and neck, liver or kidney cancer.

The gene calls are TRBV29-1 and TRBJ1-1; TRBD1 might be the D (6 bases). V lost 1 base, J lost 6 bases, and 15 bases lay in between. Germline V CDR1 and CDR2: SQVTM, ANQGSEA. This CDR3 comprises 14 residues. The DNA of the CDR3 is TGCAGCGTTGAAGGTAGAGGGGGTAAATCTGAAGCTTTCTTT. Its translation: CSVEGRGGKSEAFF.

The V and J genes are TRBV7-3 and TRBJ2-6, with a tentative D call TRBD1 (5 bases). Germline CDR1 is SGHTA and CDR2 is FQGTGA. The V and J ends lost 6 bases and 0 bases respectively, with 12 bases between them. CDR3 length: 16 residues. The CDR3 region is CASSTGPTSGANVLTF. The DNA of the CDR3 is TGTGCCAGCAGTACAGGACCGACCTCTGGGGCCAACGTCCTGACTTTC.

This clone was counted ten times or more. The chain recombines TRBV5-1 with TRBJ1-4, with TRBD1 matching over 8 bases. Germline V gene lookup returns CDR1 SGHRS and CDR2 YFSETQ. CDR3 length equals 15 residues. With 0 bases clipped from V and 8 bases from J, the junction kept 6 bases outside the gene matches. The CDR3 reads CASSLGPTGEEKLFF. CDR3 DNA sequence: TGCGCCAGCAGCTTGGGTCCGACAGGGGAGGAAAAACTGTTTTTT. Complete variable domain (other parts from reference TRBV5-1 and TRBJ1-4): KAGVTQTPRYLIKTRGQQVTLSCSPISGHRSVSWYQQTPGQGLQFLFEYFSETQRNKGNFPGRFSGRQFSNSRSEMNVSTLELGDSALYLCASSLGPTGEEKLFFGSGTQLSVL.

The V and J genes are TRBV28 and TRBJ2-3, with TRBD2 as a possible D gene (6 bases). This CDR3 contains 11 residues. Germline V gene data show CDR1 as MDHEN and CDR2 as SYDVKM. The CDR3 DNA is TGTCCTTCTACGGGAGCAGATACGCAGTATTTT. Translating gives CPSTGADTQYF.

The chain employs TRBV5-1 and TRBJ2-2; 9 nucleotides align to TRBD2. The CDR3 has 18 residues. From germline, CDR1 is SGHRS and CDR2 YFSETQ. Trimming took 0 bases from V and 0 from J; bases not matched to a gene: 6. Here the CDR3 DNA reads TGCGCCAGCAGCTTGGGGGGACTAGCCCTGGCGAACACCGGGGAGCTGTTTTTT. Amino acid sequence: CASSLGGLALANTGELFF.

The rearrangement joins TRBV5-1 to TRBJ2-3; D ambiguous. Germline V gene data show CDR1 as SGHRS and CDR2 as YFSETQ. The CDR3 is made up of 15 amino acids. V dropped 0 bases and J dropped 5 bases, with 13 bases sitting between them. CDR3 nucleotides: TGCGCCAGCAGCTTGGCCGACGCCGTCCGAGATACGCAGTATTTT. Encoded protein: CASSLADAVRDTQYF.